The following is a T cell receptor (beta chain) sequence with its context. Its antigen is as yet unknown. This sample was taken from a study of PD-1 blockade in classical Hodgkin lymphoma. Whole-study findings and limits: The authors have not defined what causes the repertoire differences, possibly disease activity or prior therapy.

Losses at the gene ends were 2 bases for V and 0 bases for J; bases not matched to a gene: 1. Germline CDR1 LGHNA, CDR2 YNFKEQ. The CDR3 length is 16 residues. The time point is: cycle 4 day 1 (C4D1), after less than 7 weeks of nivolumab. Each patient experienced a relapse that followed autologous stem cell transplantation, and brentuximab vedotin exposure varied. The data were produced by immunoSEQ multiplex PCR, yet TCRdb's version contains in-frame clones alone and is incomplete. The sample lists 100,000 or so clones; just over 90% were seen once. The chain employs TRBV4-2 and TRBJ2-4; 10 bases are shared with TRBD2. The sample here was peripheral blood mononuclear cells (PBMCs), taken before the fourth cycle of nivolumab. The receptor's source is a human donor with classical Hodgkin lymphoma. The CDR3 DNA sequence: TGTGCCAGCAGCCAAAGCGGGGGGGTAGCCAAAAACATTCAGTACTTC. Its translation is CASSQSGGVAKNIQYF.